This T cell receptor beta chain stems from a study of beta chain features in type 1 diabetes. Turning to the study itself: Healthy donors resembled patients in age, gender and cell yields. Study outcomes and limitations: VDJ junctions from patients with type 1 diabetes contained fewer insertions and more deletions. When Type 1 diabetes patients were examined, their TCRB CDR3s proved moderately but significantly shorter in all four CD4+ subsets.

Per germline, CDR1 LNHDA and CDR2 SQIVND (reference sequence). V was cut by 11 bases and J by 4 bases, with 18 bases left in between. This CDR3 contains 14 residues. About this clone itself: The antigen is unknown.

The authors took one heparinised blood draw, averaging roughly 120 mL, from each donor. Each sorted fraction was over 95% pure. cDNA synthesis used the whole RNA isolate, giving expressed TCRB sequences. Assay used: immunoSEQ multiplex PCR; TCRdb lists only in-frame clones, some missing. Of 310,000 or so clones in the sample, approximately 16% were seen once. The V gene is TRBV19, the J gene TRBJ1-5, with D maybe TRBD1 (5 bases). Source material: naive CD4+ T cells from blood. This clonotype was obtained from a man aged 18 to 30 with type 1 diabetes. The CDR3 nucleotides are TGTGCCTCAGGGAATGACGGCAGAAATCAGCCCCAGCATTTT. Protein: CASGNDGRNQPQHF.